This T cell receptor (beta chain) derives from a study of shared clonotypes between healthy human individuals (TCRdb year 2020). Study-level background: The cohort included three men and a couple of women between 18 and 49 years of age. To increase sequencing depth and limit assay-specific biases, TCR repertoire library preparation and sequencing were carried out by different laboratories using diverse techniques. Between about 0.94 and 8.9 billion PBMCs per donor were obtained by leukapheresis. For each donor, three plates each were used for CD4 naive and CD4 memory, two plates were used for CD8 naive, and one plate was used for CD8 memory. The study deeply sequenced blood TCR repertoires of about 5 healthy adults to estimate repertoire size and the extent of clonotype sharing between individuals. What the research found in general, with its limitations: Sharing across a handful of donors was observed for approximately 5% of naive CD4, 3.5% of naive CD8, about 2.5% of memory CD4, and 0.4% of memory CD8 clonotypes. Because the study included only a small number of donors, the genetic and exposure-history diversity represented was limited. Naive subsets generally had larger estimated clonotype richness than memory subsets. Pairwise subsampling indicated that sequencing depth was expected to affect the degree of clonotype sharing among donors. Even with the large sequencing depth, rarefaction of the sorted-subset datasets indicated that sequencing was incomplete. Sampling was restricted to blood, and TCR repertoires in tissues likely differ from the TCR repertoires found in blood. Clonotypes shared by all four sorted-subset donors showed higher generation probabilities than non-shared clonotypes.

The donors were healthy, HIV-negative adults who had no recently reported acute infections or vaccinations. All donors were Caucasian adults living in Nashville, Tennessee, USA. CD4+ T cells were enriched by magnetic negative selection; naive cells were then positively selected on CD45RA, and the negative fraction formed the memory subset. Blood was collected by leukapheresis, and PBMCs were isolated by Ficoll-Histopaque density gradient centrifugation and then cryopreserved in liquid nitrogen vapor phase. Analytical flow cytometry was used to check the purity and quantity of each magnetically sorted T cell population. Each sorted fraction had its genomic DNA isolated and then quantified by UV absorbance on a Nanodrop 2000c. Using the deep immunoSEQ assay, multiplex PCR amplified TCR CDR3 regions from genomic DNA. Extracted genomic DNA from each cell subset was spread evenly across all wells of several immunoSEQ 96-well plates, with each plate serving as a replicate. For sorted subsets, approximately 210 ng genomic DNA, equal to tens of thousands of T cell genomes, was loaded into each replicate PCR. Purified libraries were quantified with a Qubit 3.0 fluorometer, sized on a Bioanalyzer 2100, and re-quantified with the KAPA Library Quantification kit. A separate single-read 150-cycle Illumina NextSeq 550 flow cell was used to sequence each immunoSEQ 96-well plate. In the authors' own workflow: The immunoSEQ output contained only junctional sequences without quality scores, so filtering could not match that applied to full-length reads. Sequences were annotated with PyIR, a Python wrapper for IgBLAST v1.9, using IMGT germline references to assign V/J genes and CDR3. Reads were filtered out if the reads had weak V/J assignments (E-value above 1e-6), no CDR3, stop codons, out-of-frame junctions, or ambiguous translated residues. V3J clonotypes were defined as sequences sharing the same inferred V gene, J gene, and CDR3 amino acid sequence. Percentage overlap between repertoires was computed as shared unique clonotypes divided by the size of the smaller repertoire. RTK rarefaction, the Chao1 estimator, and Recon v2.1 estimates of unobserved clonotypes were used to assess repertoire richness. For all TCRbeta clonotypes obtained by the gDNA method from a handful of donors, generation probabilities were computed with OLGA. This immuneACCESS table, as held by TCRdb, lists in-frame sequences with V and J called but not all clones. Of the missing ones, under half trace to an unresolved V gene in checked studies; the others have no known cause. The V and J calls and clone size come from that table; D and trimming were worked out from the DNA. This sample comprises about 1.1 million clones, roughly 80% of them detected only once. About 0.94% of the sample is in the top ten clones.

From the germline V gene, CDR1 is LGHNA and CDR2 is YNFKEQ. V is pared back by 0 bases and J by 1 base, with 16 bases lying between the germline termini. Its CDR3 holds 18 amino acids, cysteine through phenylalanine. Just the 54-base CDR3 DNA is kept, in frame starting at base 1. Only one count was recorded for this clone. Its antigen is not yet known. No base-level quality is on record; no much larger clone is a single base apart. Recombination linked TRBV4-2 to TRBJ2-1; the D gene is perhaps TRBD2, from 6 matching bases. Sequenced material: memory CD4+ T cells from PBMCs. The cell subset or site label, as the study defines it: CD45RA-negative fraction. This clonotype was obtained from a man younger than 30 in good health. Some clones in this sample may be carry-over from other donors' samples. The DNA reads as follows: TGTGCCAGCAGCCAAGAAGGCGGGGCAGCGGCGTCCTACAATGAGCAGTTCTTC. Its translation reads: CASSQEGGAAASYNEQFF.